Below, one T cell receptor (beta chain) is given with its context. CDR1 LNHDA and CDR2 SQIVND come from the germline V gene (reference sequence). V lost 5 bases and J lost 7; bases outside the gene matches: 12. This CDR3 spans 16 amino acids. The data derive from a study of technical replicates of blood from a few donors. Using immunoSEQ multiplex PCR, the repertoire was profiled, and TCRdb retains in-frame clones only, with some absent. Among under 100,000 clones listed, 94% were seen once. This receptor was taken from a human donor in good health. Sequenced sample: T cells isolated from PBMCs. The chain is built from TRBV19 and TRBJ2-1; 9 bases align to TRBD2. The CDR3 nucleotides read TGTGCCAGTAGTGGAAAAGCGGGAGGAGGGGGAAATGAGCAGTTCTTC. Its translation: CASSGKAGGGGNEQFF.